This TCR beta chain was captured by sequencing in a study of post-analysis software for immune sequencing data. Comment on this clonotype: Antigen specificity is unknown.

Prepared libraries of TCR beta cDNA carried unique molecular identifiers. TCRdb re-called the PCR reads with MiXCR, one entry per CDR3 protein. The sample comprises around 700,000 distinct CDR3 sequences, roughly three fifths of which are singletons, and roughly 10% rests with the top ten. Study-level findings and limits: Significantly lower normalized Chao1 diversity was found in patients with multiple sclerosis relative to controls.

Sequencing was done on a sample of blood. This receptor was taken from a girl aged 2 to 10 with multiple sclerosis.

CDR3: CATSRDMTGRAQYF. In DNA form, the CDR3 reads TGTGCCACCAGCAGAGATATGACAGGGCGAGCCCAGTACTTC. The chain carries TRBV15 and TRBJ2-5; TRBD1 matches 7 bases. The CDR3 has 14 amino acids. CDR1 is LNHNV, CDR2 YYDKDF, per germline (reference sequence). Trimming cost V 0 bases and J 9 bases; bases outside gene matches: 7.